This T cell receptor beta chain is drawn from a study of OX40 agonist ivuxolimab in advanced cancers. About this clone itself: The antigen is undetermined.

Only in-frame clones appear in the TCRdb table, and some are missing; sequencing was by immunoSEQ multiplex PCR. The table includes about 100,000 clones, 90% detected once. The CDR3 has 12 amino acids. In germline, CDR1 is SNHLY, CDR2 FYNNEI. Trimming took 6 bases from V and 1 from J, leaving 5 bases between them. Regarding the study as a whole: Determination of antigen specificity was not performed for the expanded peripheral T cells.

The sampling schedule covered blood at baseline, cycle 4 day 1, and cycle 7 day 1. The receptor was derived from an adult with an advanced solid tumor such as melanoma, head and neck, liver or kidney cancer. Here the sequenced sample was CD4+ or CD8+ T cells sorted from blood, taken in a trial of the OX40 agonist ivuxolimab. The rearrangement links TRBV2 to TRBJ2-3; D unclear. The CDR3 nucleotides are TGTGCCAGCAGGTTTGGCACAGATACGCAGTATTTT. It translates to CASRFGTDTQYF. Using reference TRBV2 and TRBJ2-3 for the parts outside the CDR3, the full variable domain is EPEVTQTPSHQVTQMGQEVILRCVPISNHLYFYWYRQILGQKVEFLVSFYNNEISEKSEIFDDQFSVERPDGSNFTLKIRSTKLEDSAMYFCASRFGTDTQYFGPGTRLTVL.